This entry is about one T cell receptor beta chain. What this receptor recognizes is not known. Base qualities are missing; no much larger clone stands one base away. TCRbeta CDR3 regions were amplified from genomic DNA using the immunoSEQ Assay, a bias-controlled multiplex PCR. As for how the authors treated the data: Within the assay, amplification of reference gene primers was used to estimate how many nucleated cells each sample contained. Sequence reads were collapsed and filtered to measure the absolute abundance of every unique TCRbeta CDR3 rearrangement. Productive Simpson clonality was computed per sample as the square root of Simpson's diversity index over productive rearrangements. As stored in TCRdb, this immuneACCESS dataset retains in-frame rearrangements with V and J assigned. A fraction of the clones does not appear; measured against another copy, unresolved V genes explain less than half of the discrepancy, and the remainder lacks a known reason. The DNA was the basis for D and trimming; V, J and clone size are from that table. In this sample the table shows roughly 230,000 clones, more than 70% of which occur a single time. The top ten clonotypes cover roughly 8.6% of the sample.

Collaborating institutions collected whole blood in K2EDTA tubes following their own protocols. For TCRbeta analysis, collaborators shipped samples as frozen whole blood, isolated PBMCs, or DNA extracted from either of those sample types. The data belong to a study of blood T cell repertoires in COVID-19 (TCRdb year 2020). About the investigation overall: Samples covering the acute and convalescent phases of COVID-19 were provided by collaborators in the United States, Italy and Spain. The prospective study material was composed of cDNA or gDNA derived from T cells, B-cell-depleted T cells, or PBMCs. Subjects who had been exposed to COVID-19, were actively infected with it, or had recovered from it provided the deeply sampled blood TCRbeta repertoires that made up the dataset. A freely available public database, intended as a resource for researchers studying the immune response to SARS-CoV-2, is where the repertoires were released. Samples came from the ongoing ImmuneRACE study (first 160 participants) plus 1,254 subjects from 6 global collaborators. Nearly every sample came with metadata listing a de-identified subject ID, COVID-19 status, age in years and sex. HLA class I and class II types, where available, came from metadata supplied by the sample provider rather than from assay-based typing. Study-level results and caveats: How much clinical and demographic metadata was included differed by source and by participant, and the metadata was provided uncurated.

The CDR3 goes from the cysteine to the phenylalanine over 14 residues. Only CDR3 DNA is held: 42 bases, read in frame from base 1. The germline V gene (reference sequence) supplies CDR1 LGHDT and CDR2 YNNKEL. Here V drops 4 bases and J drops 0 bases, and the junction holds 2 bases not matched to any gene. Sequencing was performed on peripheral blood. The source is a man aged 35 to 55 with active or convalescent COVID-19. This sequence uses TRBV3-1 (or the pseudogene TRBV3-2) and TRBJ1-2; 7 central nucleotides agree with TRBD1. The CDR3 region has the sequence CASSPGTANYGYTF. The nucleotides read TGTGCCAGCAGCCCAGGGACAGCTAACTATGGCTACACCTTC.